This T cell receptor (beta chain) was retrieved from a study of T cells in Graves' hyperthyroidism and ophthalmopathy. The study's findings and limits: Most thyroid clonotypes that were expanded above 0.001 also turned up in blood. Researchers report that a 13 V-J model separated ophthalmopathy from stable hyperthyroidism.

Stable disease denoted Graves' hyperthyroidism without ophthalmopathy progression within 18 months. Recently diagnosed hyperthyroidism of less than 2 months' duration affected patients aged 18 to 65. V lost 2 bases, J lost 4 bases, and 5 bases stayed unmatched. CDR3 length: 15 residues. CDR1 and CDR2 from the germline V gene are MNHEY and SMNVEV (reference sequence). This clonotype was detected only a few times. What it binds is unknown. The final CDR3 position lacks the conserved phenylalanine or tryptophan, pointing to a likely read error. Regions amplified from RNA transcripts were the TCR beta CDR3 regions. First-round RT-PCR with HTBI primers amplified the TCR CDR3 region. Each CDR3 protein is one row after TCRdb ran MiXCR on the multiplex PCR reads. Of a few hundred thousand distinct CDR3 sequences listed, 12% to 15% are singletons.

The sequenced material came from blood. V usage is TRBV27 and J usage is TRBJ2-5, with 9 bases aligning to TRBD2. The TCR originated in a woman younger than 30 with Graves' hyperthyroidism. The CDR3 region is CASSLNSGSRETQYL. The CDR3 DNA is TGTGCCAGCAGTTTAAATAGCGGGAGTCGAGAGACCCAGTACCTC.